Shown below are 5 T cell receptor beta chains from a single sample sequenced in a study of T cells after posttransplantation cyclophosphamide. TCRdb's table, derived via immunoSEQ multiplex PCR, lists solely in-frame clones and lacks some. The sample gives about 52,000 clones, roughly 92% of which show up once; about 3.1% is in the top ten. Specimen: PBMCs. These receptors were collected from a woman aged 25-40 years in good health and a related stem cell transplant donor.

This chain uses TRBV2 with TRBJ1-5; D is unclear. CDR3 length equals 15 residues. In germline, CDR1 is SNHLY, CDR2 FYNNEI. Trimming removed 4 bases from V and 6 bases from J, with 16 bases in between. The CDR3 spells CASSGDGRPTQPQHF. Written as DNA, the CDR3 is TGTGCCAGCAGTGGCGACGGGAGGCCTACTCAGCCCCAGCATTTT.

V is TRBV7-9 and J is TRBJ1-3; D remains ambiguous. Germline lookup yields CDR1 SEHNR and CDR2 FQNEAQ (reference sequence). The CDR3 spans 12 residues. V dropped 6 bases and J dropped 0 bases, with 3 bases sitting between them. CDR3 sequence (DNA): TGTGCCAGCAGTCGCTCTGGAAACACCATATATTTT. It codes for CASSRSGNTIYF.

The chain carries TRBV2 and TRBJ2-5, with a weak D call TRBD2 (6 bases). The V and J ends lost 4 bases and 3 bases respectively, with 12 bases between them. The CDR3 runs 14 residues. Germline assignment: CDR1 SNHLY and CDR2 FYNNEI. DNA of the CDR3: TGTGCCAGCAGTGCGGGTTGGAGGGAAGAGACCCAGTACTTC. Translating it yields CASSAGWREETQYF.

The V call is TRBV7-2, the J call TRBJ1-6; 10 positions agree with TRBD1. Trimming cost V 5 bases and J 6 bases; bases outside gene matches: 7. The CDR3 has 16 amino acids. Germline assignment: CDR1 SGHTA and CDR2 FQGNSA. The CDR3 reads CASSPRQGASNSPLHF. CDR3 bases: TGTGCCAGCAGCCCAAGACAGGGGGCTAGTAATTCACCCCTCCACTTT. Looking up the rest from reference TRBV7-2 and TRBJ1-6 gives the full variable domain: GAGVSQSPSNKVTEKGKDVELRCDPISGHTALYWYRQSLGQGLEFLIYFQGNSAPDKSGLPSDRFSAERTGGSVSTLTIQRTQQEDSAVYLCASSPRQGASNSPLHFGNGTRLTVT.

V gene TRBV4-1 combines with J gene TRBJ1-6, with TRBD1 matching over 9 bases. CDR1 and CDR2 from the germline V gene are MGHRA and YSYEKL. The CDR3 is made up of 17 amino acids. The junction had 9 bases not matched to a gene; V was cut back by 3 bases and J by 6 bases. The CDR3 nucleotides are TGCGCCAGCAGCCACCCCGGACAGGGGAAACGTAATTCACCCCTCCACTTT. Amino acid sequence: CASSHPGQGKRNSPLHF.